The 8 T cell receptor beta chains below all came from one sample that was sequenced in a study of T cells in Graves' hyperthyroidism and ophthalmopathy. Amplified regions were TCR beta CDR3 sequences from RNA transcripts. First-round RT-PCR with HTBI primers amplified the TCR CDR3 region. TCRdb recomputed calls from the multiplex PCR reads with MiXCR, one row per CDR3 protein. This sample carries around 340,000 distinct CDR3 sequences, around 20% of them seen once, and the ten largest clones take 50%. Sequenced: blood. These receptors all come from a woman aged 45-65 years with Graves' hyperthyroidism.

This clonotype was detected many times. The J gene is TRBJ1-2, the V gene TRBV6-1; 7 bases map to TRBD1. J gave up 7 bases and V 1 base, and 3 bases lay outside the gene matches. The CDR3 length is 13 residues. The germline V gene encodes CDR1 MNHNS and CDR2 SASEGT. CDR3 in amino acids: CASSEDRGRGYTF. For the CDR3, the DNA is TGTGCCAGCAGTGAAGACAGGGGTCGTGGCTACACCTTC.

This clonotype came up many times. The chain recombines TRBV5-1 with TRBJ2-3; 10 bases map to TRBD1. The germline CDR1 and CDR2 sequences are SGHRS and YFSETQ. The CDR3 is 18 residues long. V lost 3 bases, J lost 0 bases, and 10 bases stayed unmatched. As DNA, the CDR3 is TGCGCCAGCAGCTACCCCCCGGGACAGGGGCTTAGCACAGATACGCAGTATTTT. Protein: CASSYPPGQGLSTDTQYF.

This clonotype was counted a few times. The rearrangement uses TRBV5-5 and TRBJ1-4, with 7 nucleotides matching TRBD1. The J segment lost 5 bases and the V segment lost 0 bases, leaving 7 bases of the junction unmatched. CDR3 length: 16 residues. CDR1 SGHKS and CDR2 YYEKEE come from the germline V gene (reference sequence). CDR3 region: CASSLGETGSNEKLFF. For the CDR3, the DNA is TGTGCCAGCAGCTTGGGCGAGACAGGGAGCAATGAAAAACTGTTTTTT.

This clonotype was observed at least ten times. The rearrangement joins TRBV24-1 to TRBJ2-1; 7 positions agree with TRBD1. V was clipped by 0 bases and J by 2 bases; unmatched bases: 6. Germline V gene sequence: CDR1 KGHDR, CDR2 SFDVKD. CDR3 length: 17 amino acids. CDR3: CATSDLATGTAYNEQFF. The CDR3 DNA sequence: TGTGCCACCAGTGATTTGGCGACAGGGACAGCCTACAATGAGCAGTTCTTC.

The gene calls are TRBV5-1 and TRBJ1-1; D not resolved. Germline-derived CDR1 and CDR2 are SGHRS and YFSETQ. The CDR3 contains 13 residues. Trimming pared 4 bases from V and 1 base from J, leaving 8 bases between. CDR3 sequence: CASSRWENTEAFF. The CDR3 DNA is TGCGCCAGCAGCCGCTGGGAGAACACTGAAGCTTTCTTT.

The chain is built from TRBV12-5 and TRBJ2-7; D not certain. Germline CDR1 LGHNT, CDR2 FRNRAP. V was clipped by 3 bases and J by 3 bases, with 6 bases between them. This CDR3 has 12 amino acids. The CDR3 reads CASGFSGYEQYF. CDR3 sequence (DNA): TGTGCTAGTGGTTTTTCAGGCTACGAGCAGTACTTC.

This clonotype was picked up many times. The CDR3 region has the DNA TGCAGTGCCGCGACAGGGGGCGACGGAGGCTACACCTTC. Amino acid sequence: CSAATGGDGGYTF. This chain uses TRBV20-1 with TRBJ1-2; 10 bases agree with TRBD1. The CDR3 is made up of 13 amino acids. V gave up 6 bases and J gave up 8 bases; unmatched junction bases: 9. Germline CDR1 is DFQATT and CDR2 is SNEGSKA (reference sequence).

The rearrangement links TRBV12-3 or TRBV12-4 to TRBJ2-7; 9 bases fit TRBD2. This CDR3 spans 16 amino acids. V trimming: 2 bases; J trimming: 2 bases; junction bases outside the gene matches: 7. The chain's CDR3 is CASSLQGLAGPYEQYF. The CDR3 nucleotides are TGTGCCAGCAGTTTACAAGGTCTAGCGGGGCCCTACGAGCAGTACTTC.